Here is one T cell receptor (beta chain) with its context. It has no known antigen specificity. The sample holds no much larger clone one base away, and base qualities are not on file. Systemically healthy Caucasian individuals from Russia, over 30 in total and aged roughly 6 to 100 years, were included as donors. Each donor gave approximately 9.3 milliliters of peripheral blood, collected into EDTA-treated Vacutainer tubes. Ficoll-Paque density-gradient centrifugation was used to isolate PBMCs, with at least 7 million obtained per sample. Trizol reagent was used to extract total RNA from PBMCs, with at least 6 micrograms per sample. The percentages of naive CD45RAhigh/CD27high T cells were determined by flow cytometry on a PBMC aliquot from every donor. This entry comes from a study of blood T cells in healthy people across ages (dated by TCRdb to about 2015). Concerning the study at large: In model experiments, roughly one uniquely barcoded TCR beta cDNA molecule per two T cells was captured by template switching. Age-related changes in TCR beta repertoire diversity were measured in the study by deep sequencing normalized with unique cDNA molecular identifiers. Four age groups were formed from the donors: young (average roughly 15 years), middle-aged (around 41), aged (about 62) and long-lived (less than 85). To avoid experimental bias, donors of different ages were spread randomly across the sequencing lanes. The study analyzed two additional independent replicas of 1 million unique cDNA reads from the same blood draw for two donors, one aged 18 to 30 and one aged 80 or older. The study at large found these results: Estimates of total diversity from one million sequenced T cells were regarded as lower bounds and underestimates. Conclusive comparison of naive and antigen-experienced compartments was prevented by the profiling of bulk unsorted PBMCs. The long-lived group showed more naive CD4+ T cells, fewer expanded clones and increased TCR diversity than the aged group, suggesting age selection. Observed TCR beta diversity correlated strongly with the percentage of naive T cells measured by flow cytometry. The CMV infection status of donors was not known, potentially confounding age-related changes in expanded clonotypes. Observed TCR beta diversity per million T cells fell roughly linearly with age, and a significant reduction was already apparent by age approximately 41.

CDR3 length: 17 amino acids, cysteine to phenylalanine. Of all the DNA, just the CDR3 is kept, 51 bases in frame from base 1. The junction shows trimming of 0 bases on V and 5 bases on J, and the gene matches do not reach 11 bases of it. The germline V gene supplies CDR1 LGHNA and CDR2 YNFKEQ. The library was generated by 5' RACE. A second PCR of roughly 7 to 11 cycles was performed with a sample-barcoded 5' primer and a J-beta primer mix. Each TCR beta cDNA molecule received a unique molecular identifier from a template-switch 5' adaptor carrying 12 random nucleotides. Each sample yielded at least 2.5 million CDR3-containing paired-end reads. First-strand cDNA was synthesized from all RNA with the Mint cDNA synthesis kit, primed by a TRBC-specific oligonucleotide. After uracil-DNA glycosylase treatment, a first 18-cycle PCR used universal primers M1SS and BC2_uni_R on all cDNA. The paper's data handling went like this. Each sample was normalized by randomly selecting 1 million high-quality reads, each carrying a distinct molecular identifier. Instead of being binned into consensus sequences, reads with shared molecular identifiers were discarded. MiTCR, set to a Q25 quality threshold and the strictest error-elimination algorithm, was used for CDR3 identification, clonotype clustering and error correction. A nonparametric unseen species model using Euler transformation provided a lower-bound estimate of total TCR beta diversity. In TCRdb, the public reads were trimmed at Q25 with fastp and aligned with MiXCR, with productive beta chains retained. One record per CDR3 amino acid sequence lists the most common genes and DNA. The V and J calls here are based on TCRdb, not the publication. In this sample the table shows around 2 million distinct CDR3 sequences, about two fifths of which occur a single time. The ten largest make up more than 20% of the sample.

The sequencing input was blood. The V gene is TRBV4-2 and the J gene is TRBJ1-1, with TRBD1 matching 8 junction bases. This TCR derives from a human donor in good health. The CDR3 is CASSQEGQGDFSTEAFF. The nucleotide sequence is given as TGTGCCAGCAGCCAAGAAGGACAGGGAGATTTCTCAACTGAAGCTTTCTTT.